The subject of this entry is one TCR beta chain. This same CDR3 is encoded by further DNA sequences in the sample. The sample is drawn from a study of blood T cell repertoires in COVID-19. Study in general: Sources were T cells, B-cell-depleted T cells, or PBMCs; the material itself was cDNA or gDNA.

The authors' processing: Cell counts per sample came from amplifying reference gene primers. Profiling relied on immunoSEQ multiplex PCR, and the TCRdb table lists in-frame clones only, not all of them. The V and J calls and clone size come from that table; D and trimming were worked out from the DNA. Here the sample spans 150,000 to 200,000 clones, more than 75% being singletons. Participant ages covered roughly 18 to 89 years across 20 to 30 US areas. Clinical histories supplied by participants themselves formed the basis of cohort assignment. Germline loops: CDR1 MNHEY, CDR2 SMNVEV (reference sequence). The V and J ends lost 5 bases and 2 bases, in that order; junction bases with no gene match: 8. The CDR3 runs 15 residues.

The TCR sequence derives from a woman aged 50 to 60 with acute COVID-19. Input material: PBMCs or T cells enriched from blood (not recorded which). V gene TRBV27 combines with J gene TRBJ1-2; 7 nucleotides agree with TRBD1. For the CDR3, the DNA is TGTGCCAGCAGTGGACTTGGACAGGAAAACTATGGCTACACCTTC. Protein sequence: CASSGLGQENYGYTF.